The 4 T cell receptor beta chains reported below all come from one sample, sequenced in a study of tumor and adjacent non-tumor tissue in lung cancer. Three rounds of nested PCR, following a modified ARM-PCR protocol, produced the TCRbeta library. TCRdb analysed the multiplex PCR reads with MiXCR anew, one entry per CDR3 protein. The data contain about 86,000 distinct CDR3 sequences, roughly 77% of them seen just once; the ten biggest clones take up 21%. No cell sorting was done before RNA was extracted from the tissue. The normal lung tissue was taken more than 3 cm from the tumor edge. Sequenced sample: distant non-tumor lung tissue. These receptors all stem from a woman in her forties or fifties with non-small cell lung cancer.

This CDR3 reads CASSLGETQQQHF. As DNA, the CDR3 is TGTGCCAGCAGCTTAGGCGAGACCCAGCAACAGCATTTT. The chain links TRBV11-2 to TRBJ1-5, with D uncertain. Per the germline V gene, CDR1 is SGHAT and CDR2 is FQNNGV. The CDR3 has 13 residues. Trimming took 1 base from V and 13 from J, leaving 14 bases between them.

Turning to this clonotype: Mismatch with germline at one junction end may stem from a read error. The chain uses TRBV11-2 and TRBJ2-3; D remains ambiguous. This CDR3 has 13 residues. CDR1 is SGHAT and CDR2 is FQNNGV in the germline V gene. CDR3 in DNA: TGTGCCAGCAGCTTAGCGCGGTCAGATATGCAGTATTTT. This codes for CASSLARSDMQYF.

This clonotype appeared a single time. The chain joins TRBV6-5 to TRBJ2-3; D not certain. The CDR3 sequence is 13 residues long. Germline V gene sequence: CDR1 MNHEY, CDR2 SVGAGI. Trimming took 6 bases from V and 1 from J, leaving 8 bases between them. In DNA form, the CDR3 reads TGTGCCAGCAGGCACAAGGGCACAGATACGCAGTATTTT. Translated: CASRHKGTDTQYF.

Comments on this clonotype: The final CDR3 position lacks the conserved phenylalanine or tryptophan, pointing to a likely read error. The V and J genes are TRBV11-1 and TRBJ2-3; 7 bases are a match to TRBD2. Germline V gene data show CDR1 as SGHAT and CDR2 as FQDESV (reference sequence). The CDR3 has 16 residues. Germline trimming cut 4 bases from V and 5 bases from J; bases unmatched to any gene: 12. CDR3 sequence: CASSSGLEGRIDTQYY. The DNA for the CDR3 is TGTGCCAGCAGCTCTGGACTAGAGGGGCGCATAGATACGCAGTATTAT.